The next 25 T cell receptor beta chains were all read from a single sample in a study of control samples from healthy donors and cancer patients. The data were produced by immunoSEQ multiplex PCR, yet TCRdb's version contains in-frame clones alone and is incomplete. Of 150,000 to 200,000 clones in the sample, 91% were seen once. Sequenced sample: blood. These receptors came from a woman in her thirties in good health.

The chain joins TRBV5-6 to TRBJ1-3; 7 bases map to TRBD1. CDR1 and CDR2 from the germline V gene are SGHDT and YYEEEE. The CDR3 covers 15 residues. The junction had 2 bases not matched to a gene; V was cut back by 0 bases and J by 2 bases. The CDR3 reads CASSLVQGAGNTIYF. In DNA form, the CDR3 reads TGTGCCAGCAGCTTGGTTCAGGGGGCTGGAAACACCATATATTTT. Filled out from reference TRBV5-6 and TRBJ1-3, the complete variable domain reads DAGVTQSPTHLIKTRGQQVTLRCSPKSGHDTVSWYQQALGQGPQFIFQYYEEEERQRGNFPDRFSGHQFPNYSSELNVNALLLGDSALYLCASSLVQGAGNTIYFGEGSWLTVV.

In this sample, this clone turned up once. The rearrangement uses TRBV19 and TRBJ1-5, with TRBD1 as a possible D gene (6 bases). This CDR3 has 14 residues. The ends were cut back, 3 bases at V and 4 bases at J, with 10 bases in the middle. Germline V CDR1 and CDR2: LNHDA, SQIVND (reference sequence). CDR3 amino acids: CASSIGGLNQPQHF. In DNA, the CDR3 is TGTGCCAGTAGTATTGGGGGCCTTAATCAGCCCCAGCATTTT.

This sequence joins TRBV11-2 and TRBJ1-6; TRBD1 matches 8 bases. The CDR3 loop spans 17 amino acids. V lost 5 bases and J lost 0; bases outside the gene matches: 6. The V gene's germline CDR1 is SGHAT and CDR2 FQNNGV. This CDR3 is CASSVQGASSYNSPLHF. The DNA of the CDR3 is TGTGCCAGCAGCGTCCAGGGGGCCAGCTCCTATAATTCACCCCTCCACTTT.

The chain has TRBV15 and TRBJ1-1, with a weak D call TRBD1 (5 bases). CDR1 is LNHNV and CDR2 is YYDKDF in the germline V gene (reference sequence). The V and J ends lost 5 bases and 1 base respectively, with 11 bases between them. The CDR3 sequence is 14 residues long. CDR3 sequence (DNA): TGTGCCACCAGCCTATTTGGGGGGAACACTGAAGCTTTCTTT. This codes for CATSLFGGNTEAFF. Drawing the rest from reference TRBV15 and TRBJ1-1, the complete variable domain is DAMVIQNPRYQVTQFGKPVTLSCSQTLNHNVMYWYQQKSSQAPKLLFHYYDKDFNNEADTPDNFQSRRPNTSFCFLDIRSPGLGDTAMYLCATSLFGGNTEAFFGQGTRLTVV.

The gene calls are TRBV6-5 and TRBJ2-3; tentative D call: TRBD2 (5 bases). Germline V gene lookup returns CDR1 MNHEY and CDR2 SVGAGI. The CDR3 spans 15 residues. Between the trimmed V and J ends, which lost 4 bases and 1 base, there was a span of 12 bases. The CDR3 spells CASSSRPGGTDTQYF. The CDR3 region has the DNA TGTGCCAGCAGTTCTCGACCCGGGGGCACAGATACGCAGTATTTT.

CDR3 in DNA: TGTGCCAGCAGCCCTCCCCCAGGGGGCGATGGCTACACCTTC. Translated: CASSPPPGGDGYTF. The V call is TRBV2, the J call TRBJ1-2; the match to TRBD1 covers 8 bases. Trimming cost V 6 bases and J 6 bases; bases outside gene matches: 9. Germline V gene data show CDR1 as SNHLY and CDR2 as FYNNEI. This CDR3 comprises 14 residues.

The rearrangement joins TRBV6-2 or TRBV6-3 to TRBJ1-5, with D perhaps TRBD1 (5 bases). The CDR3 length is 16 residues. Trimming took 2 bases from V and 3 from J, leaving 14 bases between them. The germline V gene has CDR1 MNHEY and CDR2 SVGEGT. CDR3 in amino acids: CASSYGGTEYNQPQHF. DNA of the CDR3: TGTGCCAGCAGTTACGGCGGGACGGAATACAATCAGCCCCAGCATTTT.

The chain has TRBV27 and TRBJ2-7; TRBD1 aligns across 9 bases. The length of the CDR3 is 15 residues. V lost 2 bases, J lost 4 bases, and 6 bases stayed unmatched. Germline V gene sequence: CDR1 MNHEY, CDR2 SMNVEV (reference sequence). The CDR3, as DNA: TGTGCCAGCAGTTTAGCCATAGGGACAGGGTACGAGCAGTACTTC. This translates into CASSLAIGTGYEQYF.

The rearrangement joins TRBV4-1 to TRBJ2-5; TRBD2 agrees at 10 bases. From germline, CDR1 is MGHRA and CDR2 YSYEKL. CDR3 length equals 17 residues. V was pared by 0 bases and J by 0 bases, with 4 bases of the junction left unmatched. The CDR3, as DNA: TGCGCCAGCAGCCAAGATGGTAGCGGGAGGTACCAAGAGACCCAGTACTTC. Its protein product is CASSQDGSGRYQETQYF.

This chain joins TRBV5-1 and TRBJ1-4, with no clear D. Between the trimmed V and J ends, which lost 2 bases and 4 bases, there was a span of 9 bases. Looked up from germline, CDR1 is SGHRS and CDR2 is YFSETQ. This CDR3 spans 14 amino acids. The DNA of the CDR3 is TGCGCCAGCAGCTTTCTAGGGTTTAATGAAAAACTGTTTTTT. Encoded protein: CASSFLGFNEKLFF.

The V gene is TRBV5-4, the J gene TRBJ2-1; unclear D gene. Germline assignment: CDR1 SGHNT and CDR2 YYREEE (reference sequence). The CDR3 is 14 amino acids. V was shortened by 0 bases and J by 0 bases, with 4 bases between the two germline ends. The CDR3 bases are TGTGCCAGCAGCTTGGAGAGCTCCTACAATGAGCAGTTCTTC. Translating it yields CASSLESSYNEQFF. Looking up the rest from reference TRBV5-4 and TRBJ2-1 gives the full variable domain: ETGVTQSPTHLIKTRGQQVTLRCSSQSGHNTVSWYQQALGQGPQFIFQYYREEENGRGNFPPRFSGLQFPNYSSELNVNALELDDSALYLCASSLESSYNEQFFGPGTRLTVL.

This clone was observed a single time. J is TRBJ1-2 and V is TRBV12-3 or TRBV12-4, with a tentative D call TRBD1 (5 bases). There are 12 residues in the CDR3. Trimming left V 5 bases short and J 4 bases short, with 8 bases between. The CDR3 sequence: CASSSQGYGYTF. CDR3 DNA: TGTGCCAGCAGTAGTCAGGGCTATGGCTACACCTTC.

The chain combines TRBV7-2 with TRBJ1-1; 7 bases are shared with TRBD1. CDR3 length: 15 amino acids. Trimming cost V 4 bases and J 1 base; bases outside gene matches: 6. CDR1 and CDR2 from the germline V gene are SGHTA and FQGNSA. CDR3 DNA sequence: TGTGCCAGCAGCTCACTACGACAGGGGAACACTGAAGCTTTCTTT. It is translated as CASSSLRQGNTEAFF.

V gene TRBV10-3 combines with J gene TRBJ1-1; D unresolved. The CDR3 extends over 15 amino acids. The germline CDR1 and CDR2 sequences are ENHRY and SYGVKD. V shed 10 bases and J shed 1 base, with 19 bases lying between them. The DNA for the CDR3 is TGTGCCACCGAGGTCCCCGGGGTGGAGAACACTGAAGCTTTCTTT. Encoded protein: CATEVPGVENTEAFF.

The rearrangement links TRBV5-1 to TRBJ2-1; a weak D match, TRBD2 (6 bases). CDR1 is SGHRS, CDR2 YFSETQ, per germline. V was cut by 3 bases and J by 3 bases, with 10 bases left in between. The CDR3 has 14 amino acids. CDR3 DNA sequence: TGCGCCAGCAGCTGGAGGGACCGCTACAATGAGCAGTTCTTC. Protein product: CASSWRDRYNEQFF.

CDR3 in DNA: TGTGCCAGCAGTCCCTTAGCGGGGGGGCCGGGAGAGACCCAGTACTTC. Its protein product is CASSPLAGGPGETQYF. This chain uses TRBV3-1 (or the pseudogene TRBV3-2) with TRBJ2-5, with 11 bases identical to TRBD2. V lost 6 bases, J lost 4 bases, and 10 bases stayed unmatched. The germline CDR1 and CDR2 sequences are LGHDT and YNNKEL (reference sequence). CDR3 length: 16 amino acids.

This chain connects TRBV7-3 to TRBJ2-5; 11 bases align to TRBD2. V lost 1 base, J lost 5 bases, and 3 bases stayed unmatched. Germline CDR1 and CDR2: SGHTA and FQGTGA. There are 15 residues in the CDR3. CDR3 sequence reads: CASSLRLAGSETQYF. The CDR3 nucleotides are TGTGCCAGCAGCTTAAGACTAGCGGGATCTGAGACCCAGTACTTC.

The CDR3 protein is CASSQDQGLARNTQYF. DNA of the CDR3: TGTGCCAGCAGCCAAGATCAGGGACTAGCGAGGAATACGCAGTATTTT. This sequence joins TRBV4-2 and TRBJ2-3, with 10 bases identical to TRBD2. The CDR3 has 16 amino acids. The V gene end was trimmed by 0 bases and the J gene end by 7 bases; junction bases not matched to a gene: 7. Germline CDR1 reads LGHNA; CDR2 reads YNFKEQ.

The V call is TRBV15, the J call TRBJ1-1; tentatively, D is TRBD1 (5 bases). The CDR3 spans 13 residues. Germline CDR1 is LNHNV and CDR2 is YYDKDF (reference sequence). Trimming took 4 bases from V and 1 from J, leaving 7 bases between them. CDR3 loop: CATSITGNTEAFF. In DNA form, the CDR3 reads TGTGCCACCAGCATCACAGGGAACACTGAAGCTTTCTTT.

This clone was observed a handful of times. The CDR3 sequence: CASGSGWQETQYF. In nucleotides, the CDR3 is TGTGCTAGTGGTTCGGGGTGGCAAGAGACCCAGTACTTC. The V call is TRBV12-5, the J call TRBJ2-5, with D possibly TRBD2 on 5 matching bases. CDR1 and CDR2 (germline): LGHNT, FRNRAP. V lost 4 bases and J 2 bases, leaving 8 bases between the germline ends. This CDR3 has 13 residues.

The chain employs TRBV19 and TRBJ2-1, with 12 bases matching TRBD2. This CDR3 has 16 amino acids. Per the germline V gene, CDR1 is LNHDA and CDR2 is SQIVND (reference sequence). Trimming took 1 base from V and 5 from J; bases not matched to a gene: 3. The CDR3 nucleotides read TGTGCCAGTAGTATAGCTAGCGGGAGGGCCCACAATGAGCAGTTCTTC. It translates to CASSIASGRAHNEQFF. Full variable domain (outside the CDR3, taken from reference TRBV19 and TRBJ2-1): DGGITQSPKYLFRKEGQNVTLSCEQNLNHDAMYWYRQDPGQGLRLIYYSQIVNDFQKGDIAEGYSVSREKKESFPLTVTSAQKNPTAFYLCASSIASGRAHNEQFFGPGTRLTVL.

The V call is TRBV4-2, the J call TRBJ2-1; 8 bases agree with TRBD2. The J segment lost 0 bases and the V segment lost 0 bases, leaving 4 bases of the junction unmatched. The CDR3 runs to 17 residues. The germline gives CDR1 LGHNA, CDR2 YNFKEQ. CDR3 loop: CASSQEEAGGSYNEQFF. As DNA, the CDR3 is TGTGCCAGCAGCCAAGAGGAGGCGGGGGGCTCCTACAATGAGCAGTTCTTC.

V and J are TRBV29-1 and TRBJ1-2; 11 nucleotides align to TRBD1. Germline-derived CDR1 and CDR2 are SQVTM and ANQGSEA. This CDR3 is built from 11 residues. The V and J ends lost 6 bases and 7 bases, in that order; junction bases with no gene match: 1. CDR3 coding DNA: TGCAGCGTGGGACAGGGGGGTGGCTACACCTTC. Amino acids: CSVGQGGGYTF.

The gene calls are TRBV5-8 and TRBJ2-3, with D tentatively TRBD1 or TRBD2 (5 bases each). Trimming pared 9 bases from V and 3 bases from J, leaving 8 bases between. The length of the CDR3 is 11 residues. Germline-derived CDR1 and CDR2 are SGHTS and YDEGEE. CDR3 region: CAIWGTDTQYF. CDR3 nucleotides: TGTGCCATTTGGGGGACAGATACGCAGTATTTT.

This clone has more than one count but fewer than ten. The rearrangement uses TRBV9 and TRBJ1-2; 9 bases line up with TRBD1. Per germline, CDR1 SGDLS and CDR2 YYNGEE. This CDR3 comprises 15 residues. After removal of 0 bases from V and 3 bases from J, the junction contained 3 bases not matched to a gene. CDR3 nucleotide sequence: TGTGCCAGCAGCGTAGCGGGGACAGGGCACTATGGCTACACCTTC. It codes for CASSVAGTGHYGYTF. The full variable domain, with the rest looked up from reference TRBV9 and TRBJ1-2, is DSGVTQTPKHLITATGQRVTLRCSPRSGDLSVYWYQQSLDQGLQFLIQYYNGEERAKGNILERFSAQQFPDLHSELNLSSLELGDSALYFCASSVAGTGHYGYTFGSGTRLTVV.